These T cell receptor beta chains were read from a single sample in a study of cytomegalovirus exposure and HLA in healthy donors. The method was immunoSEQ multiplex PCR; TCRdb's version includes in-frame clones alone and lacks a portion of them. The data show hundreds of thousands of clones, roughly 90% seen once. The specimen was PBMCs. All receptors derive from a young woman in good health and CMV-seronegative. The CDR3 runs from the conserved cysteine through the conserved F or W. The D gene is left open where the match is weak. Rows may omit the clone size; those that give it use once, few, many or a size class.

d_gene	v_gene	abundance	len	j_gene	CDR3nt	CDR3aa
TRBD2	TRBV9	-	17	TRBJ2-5	TGTGCCAGCAGCGCCGGACTAGCGGGAATGGTACTCGAGACCCAGTACTTC	CASSAGLAGMVLETQYF
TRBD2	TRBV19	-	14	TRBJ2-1	TGTGCCAGTAGTCGGACTAGTAGTTTCGGTGAGCAGTTCTTC	CASSRTSSFGEQFF
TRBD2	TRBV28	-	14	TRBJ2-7	TGTGCCAGCAGACCTGGACTAGCGATCGACGAGCAGTACTTC	CASRPGLAIDEQYF
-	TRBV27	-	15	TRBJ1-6	TGTGCCAGCAGTTTCCAGCAGGGATATAATTCACCCCTCCACTTT	CASSFQQGYNSPLHF
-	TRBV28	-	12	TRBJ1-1	TGTGCCAGCAGTTCACATCCCACTGAAGCTTTCTTT	CASSSHPTEAFF
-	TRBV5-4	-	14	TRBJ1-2	TGTGCCAGCAGCTTGGCGGTCCGAAACTATGGCTACACCTTC	CASSLAVRNYGYTF
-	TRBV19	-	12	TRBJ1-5	TGTGCCAGTAGTATTCAGTCCCAGCCCCAGCATTTT	CASSIQSQPQHF
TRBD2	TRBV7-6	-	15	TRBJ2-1	TGTGCCAGCAGCTCGACTAGCGGGAGATACAATGAGCAGTTCTTC	CASSSTSGRYNEQFF
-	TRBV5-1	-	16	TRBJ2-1	TGCGCCAGCAGCCAAATAATGGGGGCCGATCTCAGGGAGCAGTTCTTC	CASSQIMGADLREQFF
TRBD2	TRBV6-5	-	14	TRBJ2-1	TGTGCAACCGGGCCTAGCGGGAGCAACAATGAGCAGTTCTTC	CATGPSGSNNEQFF
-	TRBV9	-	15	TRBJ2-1	TGTGCCAGCAGCGTAGGCCTGGGCGAGCCAAGGGAGCAGTTCTTC	CASSVGLGEPREQFF
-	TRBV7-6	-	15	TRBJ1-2	TGTGCCAGCAGCTTACAAGAGGGATCCCTGAATGGCTACACCTTC	CASSLQEGSLNGYTF
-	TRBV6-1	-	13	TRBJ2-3	TGTGCCGCGGGACTTTTTAGCACAGATACGCAGTATTTT	CAAGLFSTDTQYF
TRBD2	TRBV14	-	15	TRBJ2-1	TGTGCCAGCAGCCGGATCGGGACTAGCGGAGGTGAGCAGTTCTTC	CASSRIGTSGGEQFF
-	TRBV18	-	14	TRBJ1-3	TGTGCCAGCACTAACCTACTCTCTGGAAACACCATATATTTT	CASTNLLSGNTIYF
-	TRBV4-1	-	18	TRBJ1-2	TGCGCCAGCAGCCAAGATCTAGGTTGGGGGGGCTCGGTCTATGGCTACACCTTC	CASSQDLGWGGSVYGYTF
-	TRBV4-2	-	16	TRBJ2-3	TGTGCCAGCAGCCAACCGTCTGGGGGGTTAGCAGATACGCAGTATTTT	CASSQPSGGLADTQYF
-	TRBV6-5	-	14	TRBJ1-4	TGTGCCAGCAGTTACCAGACAACTAATGAAAAACTGTTTTTT	CASSYQTTNEKLFF
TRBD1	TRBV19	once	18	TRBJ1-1	TGTGCCAGTAGTATAGGGCTCCGTGTGGAGGGGGCGGCCACTGAAGCTTTCTTT	CASSIGLRVEGAATEAFF
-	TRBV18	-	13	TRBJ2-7	TGTGCCAGCTCACGCCAGGGGACCTACGAGCAGTACTTC	CASSRQGTYEQYF
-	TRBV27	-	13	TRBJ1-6	TGTGCCAGCAGGCCACAGGGTACTTCACCCCTCCACTTT	CASRPQGTSPLHF
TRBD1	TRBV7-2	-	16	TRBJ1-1	TGTGCCAGCAGCACTAAGAATACAGGGGCGAACACTGAAGCTTTCTTT	CASSTKNTGANTEAFF
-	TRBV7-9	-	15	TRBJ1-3	TGTGCCAGCAGCTTCCGGACAGTTGGTGGAAACACCATATATTTT	CASSFRTVGGNTIYF
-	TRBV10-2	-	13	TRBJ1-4	TGCGCCAGCTCAGGGCAGGGTAATGAAAAACTGTTTTTT	CASSGQGNEKLFF
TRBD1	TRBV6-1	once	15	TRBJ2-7	TGTGCCAGCAGCGCCGGGACAGGCAGTGCCTACGAGCAGTACTTC	CASSAGTGSAYEQYF
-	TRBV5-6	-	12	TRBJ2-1	TGTGCCAGCAGGGCGAAGGTCAGGAAGCAGTTCTTC	CASRAKVRKQFF
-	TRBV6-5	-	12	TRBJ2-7	TGTGCCAGCAGTGACTCCTACTACGAGCAGTACTTC	CASSDSYYEQYF
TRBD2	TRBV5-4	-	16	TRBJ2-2	TGTGCCAGCAGCTTGGCCGTAGGGGAGGGGACCGGGGAGCTGTTTTTT	CASSLAVGEGTGELFF
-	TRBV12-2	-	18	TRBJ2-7	TGTGCAAGTCGCCATAGCGGGAGGGCCACTGTCGAGAACTACGAGCAGTACTTC	CASRHSGRATVENYEQYF
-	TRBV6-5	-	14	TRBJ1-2	TGTGCCACCTTACCTCCACAGGGTTTTTATGGCTACACCTTC	CATLPPQGFYGYTF
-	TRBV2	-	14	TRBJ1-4	TGTGCCAGCAGTGTGTCCAGGGTCGTCGAAAAACTGTTTTTT	CASSVSRVVEKLFF
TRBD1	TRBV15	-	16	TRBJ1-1	TGTGCCACCAGCAGAGAACGACAGGGGTCCCCAGCGCGGGCTTTCTTT	CATSRERQGSPARAFF
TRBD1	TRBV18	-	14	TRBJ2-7	TGTGCCAGCTCACCAGTCAGGGGGTATCACGAGCAGTACTTC	CASSPVRGYHEQYF
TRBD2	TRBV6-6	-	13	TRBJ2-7	TGTGCCAGTCGGGGGGGGATCTCCTACGAGCAGTACTTC	CASRGGISYEQYF
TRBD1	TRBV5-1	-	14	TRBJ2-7	TGCGCCAGCAGCCAGGGACAGGACCTCTACGAGCAGTACTTC	CASSQGQDLYEQYF
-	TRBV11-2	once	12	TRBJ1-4	TGTGCCAGCAGCCAGGGCTCGGGAAAACTGTTTTTT	CASSQGSGKLFF
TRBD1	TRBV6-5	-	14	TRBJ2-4	TGTGCCAGCACCTCCGGGGGCCAGGGGGCCATTCAGTACTTC	CASTSGGQGAIQYF
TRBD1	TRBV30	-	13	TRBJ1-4	TGTGCCTGGACTTCAACAGGGGGCGAAAAACTGTTTTTT	CAWTSTGGEKLFF
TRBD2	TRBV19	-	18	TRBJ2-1	TGTGCCAGTAGTATAGAAGGCCTAGCGGGCAGCTCCTACAATGAGCAGTTCTTC	CASSIEGLAGSSYNEQFF
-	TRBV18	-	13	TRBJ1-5	TGTGCCAGCTCACCCCAGGGCAATCAGCCCCAGCATTTT	CASSPQGNQPQHF
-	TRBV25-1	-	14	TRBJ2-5	TGTGCCAGCAGTTCCGCCGGGGTGGGGGAGACCCAGTACTTC	CASSSAGVGETQYF
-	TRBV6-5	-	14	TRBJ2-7	TGTGCCAGCGGAAACCTACATCCCGGGGAAGAGCAGTACTTC	CASGNLHPGEEQYF
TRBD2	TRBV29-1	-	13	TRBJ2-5	TGCAGCGGGGTACCTTGGGGGGGAGAGACCCAGTACTTC	CSGVPWGGETQYF
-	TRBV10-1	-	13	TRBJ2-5	TGCGCCAGCAGTGAGACAGGGACGGAGACCCAGTACTTC	CASSETGTETQYF
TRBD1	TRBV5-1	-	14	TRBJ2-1	TGCGCCAGCTCTCGGGACAGTTCCTACAATGAGCAGTTCTTC	CASSRDSSYNEQFF
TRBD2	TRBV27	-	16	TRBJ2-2	TGTGCCAGCAGTTCGGGACTAGCGGGAGTTGTGGGGGAGCTGTTTTTT	CASSSGLAGVVGELFF
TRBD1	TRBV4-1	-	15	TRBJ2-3	TGCGCCAGCAAAGCTCGGGACAGGGGGACAGATACGCAGTATTTT	CASKARDRGTDTQYF
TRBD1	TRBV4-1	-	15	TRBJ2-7	TGCGCCAGCAGCCAACCGGACAGGGGGCGGTACGAGCAGTACTTC	CASSQPDRGRYEQYF
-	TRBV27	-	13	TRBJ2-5	TGTGCCAGCAAAATCAGGGGGGAAGAGACCCAGTACTTC	CASKIRGEETQYF
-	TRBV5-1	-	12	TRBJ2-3	TGCGCCAGCAGCTTGAAGCAAGATACGCAGTATTTT	CASSLKQDTQYF
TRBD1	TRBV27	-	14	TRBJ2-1	TGTGCCACCTTAACAGGGGCCACCTACAATGAGCAGTTCTTC	CATLTGATYNEQFF
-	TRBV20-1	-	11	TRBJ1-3	TGCAGTGTGCCCAGAGGAAACACCATATATTTT	CSVPRGNTIYF
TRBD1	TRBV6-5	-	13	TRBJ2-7	TGTGCCAGCAGTTACGGGACAGGGAGCGAGCAGTACTTC	CASSYGTGSEQYF
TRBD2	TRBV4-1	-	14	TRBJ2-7	TGCGCCAGCAGCCAAAGGACTAGTTTCTCCGAGCAGTACTTC	CASSQRTSFSEQYF